This note documents a single T cell receptor beta chain sequence. The junction and the germline gene differ at one end; a read error may be behind it. CDR3 length: 11 residues. Germline lookup yields CDR1 SNHLY and CDR2 FYNNEI. TCRdb's copy holds only in-frame clones and misses some; the assay was immunoSEQ multiplex PCR. This table holds millions of clones, 85% to 95% found once. This entry belongs to a study of shared clonotypes between healthy human individuals. The rearrangement uses TRBV2 and TRBJ1-1, with D perhaps TRBD1 (6 bases). This sequence was found in a man between 18 and 29 years old in good health. The sequencing sample was made of naive CD4+ T cells sorted from blood. Specified subset: CD45RA+ positively selected. CDR3 sequence: CASREGGTAFF. The DNA for the CDR3 is TGTGCCAGCAGAGAAGGGGGAACAGCTTTCTTT.